This paragraph reports one T cell receptor (beta chain). Its antigen is as yet unknown. Sequenced by immunoSEQ multiplex PCR; TCRdb stores in-frame clones only, minus some. The table lists 360,000 or so clones, around nine tenths of them singletons, with 1.9% in the top ten. This sample was included in a study of Ad26.COV2.S vaccination and SARS-CoV-2 variants. Across the whole study: Participants got Ad26.COV2.S intramuscularly, once or twice 56 days apart.

The sample's treatment: some 20 received Ad26.COV2.S at low or high dose, single or two shots; roughly five received placebo; per-sample allocation not given. Samples came from day 63 after the first vaccine or placebo injection. Participants' vaccine, an Ad26 vector, delivered Wuhan-strain SARS-CoV-2 spike. Germline-derived CDR1 and CDR2 are SGHVS and FNYEAQ. Deletions cut 1 base from V and 1 base from J, with 12 bases between. The CDR3 contains 16 residues. Study-wide results and caveats: The breadth of spike-specific CD8+ and CD4+ T cell responses after vaccination was reportedly substantial.

Material: peripheral blood, obtained in a trial of Ad26.COV2.S vaccine versus placebo. The receptor was derived from a person aged 18-60 years who received the Ad26.COV2.S COVID-19 vaccine or a placebo. The rearrangement joins TRBV7-6 to TRBJ2-3, with D possibly TRBD1 on 5 matching bases. DNA for the CDR3: TGTGCCAGCAGCTTAGGGGCAGACAGTCGCACAGATACGCAGTATTTT. Its protein is CASSLGADSRTDTQYF.